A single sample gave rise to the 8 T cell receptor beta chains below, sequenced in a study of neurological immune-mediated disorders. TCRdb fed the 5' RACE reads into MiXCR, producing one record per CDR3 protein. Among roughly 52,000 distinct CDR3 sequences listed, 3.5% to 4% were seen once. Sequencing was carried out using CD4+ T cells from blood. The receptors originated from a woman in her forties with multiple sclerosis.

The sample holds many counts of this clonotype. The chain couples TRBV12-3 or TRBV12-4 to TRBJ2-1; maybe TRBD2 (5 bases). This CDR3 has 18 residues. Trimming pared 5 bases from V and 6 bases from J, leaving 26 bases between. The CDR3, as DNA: TGTGCCAGCAGTCTATTACTCCGGAATCCCCCGGCGGGCAATGAGCAGTTCTTC. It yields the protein CASSLLLRNPPAGNEQFF.

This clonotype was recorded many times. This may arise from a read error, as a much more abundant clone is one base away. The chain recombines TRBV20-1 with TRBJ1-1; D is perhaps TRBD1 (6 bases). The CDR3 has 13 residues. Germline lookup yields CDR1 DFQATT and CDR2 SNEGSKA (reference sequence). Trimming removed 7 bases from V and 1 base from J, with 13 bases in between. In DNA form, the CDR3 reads TGCAGTGTGCCTCCACAGGGGAACACTGAAGCTTTCTTT. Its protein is CSVPPQGNTEAFF.

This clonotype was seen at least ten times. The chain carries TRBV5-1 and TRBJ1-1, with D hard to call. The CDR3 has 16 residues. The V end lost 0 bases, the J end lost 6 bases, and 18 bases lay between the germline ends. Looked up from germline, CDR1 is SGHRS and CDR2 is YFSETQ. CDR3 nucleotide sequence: TGCGCCAGCAGCTTGGCCCCGGTCCTGGGGTATGCTGAAGCTTTCTTT. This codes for CASSLAPVLGYAEAFF.

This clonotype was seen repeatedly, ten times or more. CDR3 sequence: CASSFFRLVAPPNTEAFF. The CDR3 nucleotides read TGTGCCAGCAGCTTTTTCAGGTTGGTAGCACCCCCGAACACTGAAGCTTTCTTT. The chain joins TRBV7-8 to TRBJ1-1, with D hard to call. This CDR3 region has 18 residues. The V gene lost 3 bases and the J gene lost 1 base, with 21 bases spanning the gap. Germline V gene sequence: CDR1 SGHVS, CDR2 FQNEAQ.

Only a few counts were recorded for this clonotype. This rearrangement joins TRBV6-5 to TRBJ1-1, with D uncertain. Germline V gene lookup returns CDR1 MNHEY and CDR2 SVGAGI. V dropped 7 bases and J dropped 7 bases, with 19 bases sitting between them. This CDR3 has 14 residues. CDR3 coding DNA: TGTGCCAGCACCTCTTATGCAGGACGCGGTGAAGCTTTCTTT. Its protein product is CASTSYAGRGEAFF.

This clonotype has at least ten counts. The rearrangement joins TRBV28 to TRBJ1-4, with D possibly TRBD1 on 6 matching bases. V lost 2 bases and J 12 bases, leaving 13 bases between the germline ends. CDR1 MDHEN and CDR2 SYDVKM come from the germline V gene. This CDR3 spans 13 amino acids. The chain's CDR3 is CASSLQHRAELFF. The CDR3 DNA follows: TGTGCCAGCAGTTTACAACACAGGGCGGAACTGTTTTTT. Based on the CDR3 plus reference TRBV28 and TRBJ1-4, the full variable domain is DVKVTQSSRYLVKRTGEKVFLECVQDMDHENMFWYRQDPGLGLRLIYFSYDVKMKEKGDIPEGYSVSREKKERFSLILESASTNQTSMYLCASSLQHRAELFFGSGTQLSVL.

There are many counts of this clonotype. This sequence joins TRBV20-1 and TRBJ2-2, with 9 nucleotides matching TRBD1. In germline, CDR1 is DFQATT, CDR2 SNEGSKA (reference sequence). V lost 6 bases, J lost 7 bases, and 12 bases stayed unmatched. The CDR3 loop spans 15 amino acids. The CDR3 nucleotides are TGCAGTGCCAGTCCCTCGGACAGGGGTTTCGGGGAGCTGTTTTTT. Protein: CSASPSDRGFGELFF.

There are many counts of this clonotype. The CDR3 DNA sequence: TGTGCCAGCAGTGAAGCGGGGCGGGGGGCCTACAATGAGCAGTTCTTC. Its translation is CASSEAGRGAYNEQFF. V usage is TRBV6-1 and J usage is TRBJ2-1; TRBD2 matches 8 bases. The V segment lost 0 bases and the J segment 2 bases; nucleotides outside the gene matches: 3. Germline V lookup: CDR1 MNHNS, CDR2 SASEGT. The CDR3 runs 16 residues.